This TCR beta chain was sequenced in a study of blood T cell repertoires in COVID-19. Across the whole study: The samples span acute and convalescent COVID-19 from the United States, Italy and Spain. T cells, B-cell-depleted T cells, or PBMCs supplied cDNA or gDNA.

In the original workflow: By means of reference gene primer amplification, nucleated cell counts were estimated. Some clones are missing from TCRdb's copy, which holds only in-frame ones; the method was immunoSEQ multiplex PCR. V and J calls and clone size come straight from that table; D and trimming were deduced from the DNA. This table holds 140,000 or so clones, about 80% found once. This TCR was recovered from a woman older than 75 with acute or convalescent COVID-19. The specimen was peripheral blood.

CDR3 coding DNA: TGCGCCAGCAGAAAACGATCCGGGACAGGGGGAGCAAAAGATTCACCCCTCCACTTT. Translating it yields CASRKRSGTGGAKDSPLHF. This chain uses TRBV5-1 with TRBJ1-6; TRBD1 agrees at 11 bases. Germline V gives CDR1 SGHRS, CDR2 YFSETQ. This CDR3 is 19 amino acids long. Trimming removed 5 bases from V and 8 bases from J; junction bases left unmatched: 18.